The 27 T cell receptor beta chains listed next were all sequenced from one sample in a study of blood T cells in healthy people across ages. PCR was performed a second time for about 6 to 12 cycles using a sample-barcoded 5' primer and a J-beta primer mix. TCRdb ran MiXCR on the 5' RACE reads and lists one entry per CDR3 protein. The data show around 520,000 distinct CDR3 sequences, about 28% seen once. These data are also associated with another study on T cells of mothers and their children.

The sample was blood. These receptors all stem from a boy between 2 and 10 years old in good health.

The chain couples TRBV19 to TRBJ1-1, with D possibly being TRBD1 (5 bases). The V gene's germline CDR1 is LNHDA and CDR2 SQIVND (reference sequence). V was cut by 3 bases and J by 1 base, with 9 bases left in between. This CDR3 contains 14 residues. CDR3 protein: CASSIVGTNTEAFF. CDR3 sequence (DNA): TGTGCCAGTAGTATCGTCGGGACGAACACTGAAGCTTTCTTT.

CDR3 loop: CASPGVDGQETQYF. The CDR3 DNA follows: TGTGCCAGCCCAGGGGTGGACGGGCAAGAGACCCAGTACTTC. This chain links TRBV2 with TRBJ2-5, with D possibly being TRBD1 (6 bases). This CDR3 is 14 amino acids long. Per germline, CDR1 SNHLY and CDR2 FYNNEI. Deletions cut 8 bases from V and 2 bases from J, with 15 bases between.

This clonotype was seen at least ten times. The chain uses TRBV5-5 and TRBJ2-7; D is perhaps TRBD1 (5 bases). V was pared by 4 bases and J by 1 base, with 15 bases between. The germline V gene has CDR1 SGHKS and CDR2 YYEKEE (reference sequence). CDR3 length equals 15 residues. CDR3 protein: CASSRQPTLSYEQYF. CDR3 in DNA: TGTGCCAGCAGCCGACAGCCGACTCTATCCTACGAGCAGTACTTC.

This clonotype was seen a few times. This sequence joins TRBV29-1 and TRBJ2-7; no reliable D call. The CDR3 sequence is 12 residues long. The ends were cut back, 3 bases at V and 2 bases at J, with 8 bases in the middle. In germline, CDR1 is SQVTM, CDR2 ANQGSEA. The CDR3 protein is CSVEVTAYEQYF. The CDR3 bases are TGCAGCGTTGAGGTCACCGCCTACGAGCAGTACTTC.

This clonotype showed up just a few times. V gene TRBV3-1 combines with J gene TRBJ2-5; D unclear. The end of the DNA is better explained by TRBJ2-7, so the J call may be wrong. CDR3 length: 12 residues. The V gene's germline CDR1 is LGHDT and CDR2 YNNKEL (reference sequence). CDR3 in DNA: TGTGCCAGCAGCCAATCCATCTACGAGCAGTACTTC. Protein: CASSQSIYEQYF.

This clonotype appeared a few times. The chain carries TRBV12-3 or TRBV12-4 and TRBJ2-4; D gene ambiguous. Trimming took 2 bases from V and 1 from J, leaving 6 bases between them. The CDR3 totals 14 residues. The CDR3 DNA follows: TGTGCCAGCAGTTTACCTGGGGCCAAAAACATTCAGTACTTC. Translation gives CASSLPGAKNIQYF.

The rearrangement joins TRBV24-1 to TRBJ2-1; perhaps D is TRBD1 or TRBD2 (5 bases each). The CDR3 is made up of 13 amino acids. V lost 1 base and J lost 16, with 16 bases in between. The germline CDR1 and CDR2 sequences are KGHDR and SFDVKD. CDR3 coding DNA: TGTGCCACCAGTGATTTAAAGGGGAGCCCCCAATTCTTC. This translates into CATSDLKGSPQFF.

This chain joins TRBV5-1 and TRBJ1-1; the D is unclear. Germline V lookup: CDR1 SGHRS, CDR2 YFSETQ. This CDR3 contains 15 residues. V dropped 2 bases and J dropped 2 bases, with 13 bases sitting between them. This CDR3 reads CASSFRTEANTEAFF. The DNA of the CDR3 is TGCGCCAGCAGCTTCCGGACGGAGGCAAACACTGAAGCTTTCTTT.

The chain combines TRBV29-1 with TRBJ2-2; D might be TRBD1 or TRBD2, each matching 5 bases. Germline CDR1 and CDR2: SQVTM and ANQGSEA. The germline V and J ends were trimmed by 7 bases and 4 bases, with 10 bases remaining between them. This CDR3 is 12 amino acids long. CDR3 in amino acids: CSAEGPTGELFF. The CDR3 DNA reads as TGCAGCGCCGAGGGGCCCACCGGGGAGCTGTTTTTT.

This clonotype turned up a few times. J is TRBJ2-2 and V is TRBV6-5; tentatively, D is TRBD1 (5 bases). Germline lookup yields CDR1 MNHEY and CDR2 SVGAGI. Between the trimmed V and J ends, which lost 5 bases and 3 bases, there was a span of 13 bases. The CDR3 spans 15 residues. The CDR3 coding sequence is TGTGCCAGCAGTCACAGCCAGGGTTACACCGGGGAGCTGTTTTTT. Translating it yields CASSHSQGYTGELFF.

In its sample, this clonotype was seen a few times. The V call is TRBV5-6, the J call TRBJ2-5; 10 nucleotides agree with TRBD2. The better agreement between TRBJ2-7 and the DNA end casts doubt on the J call. The CDR3 runs to 16 residues. Germline V lookup: CDR1 SGHDT, CDR2 YYEEEE. This CDR3 is CASSLELAGNSYEQYF. The DNA for the CDR3 is TGTGCCAGCAGCTTGGAACTAGCGGGGAACTCCTACGAGCAGTACTTC.

This clonotype appeared a few times. The chain has TRBV7-2 and TRBJ2-5, with TRBD2 matching 9 bases. CDR1 SGHTA and CDR2 FQGNSA come from the germline V gene. The trim removed 4 bases at V and 5 bases at J, leaving 11 bases unmatched. This CDR3 has 16 residues. The CDR3 loop is CASSWMAGGQRETQYF. The CDR3 nucleotides are TGTGCCAGCAGCTGGATGGCGGGAGGGCAGCGGGAGACCCAGTACTTC.

The chain is built from TRBV13 and TRBJ1-5; D is perhaps TRBD1 (6 bases). Germline CDR1 and CDR2: PRHDT and FYEKMQ (reference sequence). Deletions cut 5 bases from V and 3 bases from J, with 11 bases between. CDR3 length: 14 residues. CDR3: CASSMGGTNQPQHF. The CDR3 coding sequence is TGTGCCAGCAGCATGGGGGGCACCAATCAGCCCCAGCATTTT.

This clonotype came up a few times. CDR3 amino acids: CASSPDGRNTEAFF. CDR3 nucleotide sequence: TGTGCCAGCAGCCCGGATGGGAGAAACACTGAAGCTTTCTTT. This chain joins TRBV7-9 and TRBJ1-1; D is undetermined. The CDR3 is 14 residues long. The V end was cut by 5 bases, the J end by 2 bases, with 12 bases between. The germline gives CDR1 SEHNR, CDR2 FQNEAQ (reference sequence).

The sample holds a few counts of this clonotype. One end of the junction does not line up with germline, which may come from a read error. V and J are TRBV3-1 and TRBJ2-5; D ambiguous. The tail of the sequence fits TRBJ2-1 better, so the J call may be wrong. This CDR3 comprises 12 residues. CDR1 is LGHDT and CDR2 is YNNKEL in the germline V gene (reference sequence). For the CDR3, the DNA is TGTGCCAGCGGCCAAGATTCAGGTGAGCAGTTCTTC. It encodes CASGQDSGEQFF.

There are a few counts of this clonotype. V is TRBV7-2 and J is TRBJ1-2, with D unresolved. The CDR3 has 12 amino acids. Trimming shortened V by 2 bases and J by 9 bases, and 10 bases separated the two germline ends. CDR1 SGHTA and CDR2 FQGNSA come from the germline V gene. DNA for the CDR3: TGTGCCAGCAGCTTAAGGCAGGAGAGCTACACCTTC. This translates into CASSLRQESYTF.

V usage is TRBV5-1 and J usage is TRBJ1-4, with D possibly matching TRBD1 (5 bases). This CDR3 comprises 14 residues. Germline CDR1 and CDR2: SGHRS and YFSETQ. V lost 3 bases to trimming and J lost 4 bases, with 10 bases between them. CDR3 bases: TGCGCCAGCAGCTACGGGGGGAGTAATGAAAAACTGTTTTTT. This encodes CASSYGGSNEKLFF.

This clonotype was recorded a few times. V gene TRBV6-2 or TRBV6-3 combines with J gene TRBJ2-3, with no clear D. This CDR3 comprises 16 residues. Per the germline V gene, CDR1 is MNHEY and CDR2 is SVGEGT. V was shortened by 6 bases and J by 5 bases, with 21 bases between the two germline ends. The CDR3 region has the DNA TGTGCCAGCAGCCGCCCCCGGGTCACCTCCGGAGATACGCAGTATTTT. This codes for CASSRPRVTSGDTQYF.

J is TRBJ2-7 and V is TRBV10-2; the match to TRBD2 covers 10 bases. This CDR3 is 15 amino acids long. The ends lost 6 bases at V and 11 bases at J; junction bases unmatched: 16. CDR1 and CDR2 (germline): WSHSY, SAAADI. The CDR3 reads CASSPSPLAGVREYF. CDR3 in DNA: TGCGCCAGCAGCCCCAGTCCGCTAGCGGGAGTGAGAGAGTACTTC.

CDR3 protein: CASSLAGGAGTGNTQYF. CDR3 DNA sequence: TGTGCCAGCAGCTTAGCTGGGGGTGCAGGGACGGGAAATACGCAGTATTTT. The chain joins TRBV7-2 to TRBJ2-3, with D possibly called TRBD1 or TRBD2 (5 bases each). The CDR3 is made up of 17 amino acids. With 0 bases removed from V and 7 bases from J, the gap between germline ends came to 20 bases. Germline V CDR1 and CDR2: SGHTA, FQGNSA.

The chain couples TRBV4-3 to TRBJ1-1; 9 bases match TRBD1. Per germline, CDR1 LGHNA and CDR2 YSLEER. The V segment lost 0 bases and the J segment 4 bases; nucleotides outside the gene matches: 12. The CDR3 consists of 18 residues. In nucleotides, the CDR3 is TGCGCCAGCAGCCAAGAATTCCTAACGGACAGGGGCTTCACTGAAGCTTTCTTT. Translating it yields CASSQEFLTDRGFTEAFF.

There are a few counts of this clonotype. The chain is built from TRBV20-1 and TRBJ1-2; the D gene is possibly TRBD1 (5 bases). Germline CDR1 and CDR2: DFQATT and SNEGSKA (reference sequence). V was pared by 3 bases and J by 3 bases, with 17 bases between. The CDR3 runs to 15 residues. The CDR3 region has the DNA TGCAGTGCTAGTCGATTCCCCGGGACGGACTATGGCTACACCTTC. This translates into CSASRFPGTDYGYTF.

The chain carries TRBV6-6 and TRBJ2-1; 10 bases map to TRBD2. After removal of 2 bases from V and 7 bases from J, the junction contained 8 bases not matched to a gene. In germline, CDR1 is MNHNY, CDR2 SVGAGI (reference sequence). The CDR3 runs to 16 residues. CDR3 bases: TGTGCCAGCAGTTACACAAAAGCGGGGGGGCTTAATGAGCAGTTCTTC. It is translated as CASSYTKAGGLNEQFF.

The rearrangement uses TRBV2 and TRBJ2-7, with D possibly being TRBD1 (6 bases). The CDR3 runs to 14 residues. CDR1 and CDR2 (germline): SNHLY, FYNNEI. Deletions cut 3 bases from V and 4 bases from J, with 13 bases between. The CDR3 DNA reads as TGTGCCAGCAGTGACATCAGGGGATCATACGAGCAGTACTTC. The encoded protein is CASSDIRGSYEQYF.

The chain recombines TRBV9 with TRBJ2-3, with D tentatively TRBD1 (5 bases). Germline lookup yields CDR1 SGDLS and CDR2 YYNGEE. V lost 6 bases and J lost 1, with 12 bases in between. The CDR3 sequence is 14 residues long. CDR3 DNA sequence: TGTGCCAGCAAGGGTACAGGCCGCACAGATACGCAGTATTTT. This translates into CASKGTGRTDTQYF.

The V call is TRBV20-1, the J call TRBJ2-5, with 9 bases matching TRBD2. The J call may be mistaken, given a closer DNA end match to TRBJ2-7. Germline V gives CDR1 DFQATT, CDR2 SNEGSKA (reference sequence). This CDR3 contains 14 residues. CDR3 nucleotides: TGCAGTGCTAGAGAACTAGCGGGCCCCTACGAGCAGTACTTC. Amino acids: CSARELAGPYEQYF.

The rearrangement uses TRBV20-1 and TRBJ1-5; perhaps TRBD1 as D (5 bases). Trimming stripped 3 bases from V and 0 bases from J, with 9 bases between. The length of the CDR3 is 14 residues. The V gene's germline CDR1 is DFQATT and CDR2 SNEGSKA (reference sequence). The CDR3: CSASYGASNQPQHF. The CDR3 nucleotides are TGCAGTGCTAGTTATGGGGCTAGCAATCAGCCCCAGCATTTT.